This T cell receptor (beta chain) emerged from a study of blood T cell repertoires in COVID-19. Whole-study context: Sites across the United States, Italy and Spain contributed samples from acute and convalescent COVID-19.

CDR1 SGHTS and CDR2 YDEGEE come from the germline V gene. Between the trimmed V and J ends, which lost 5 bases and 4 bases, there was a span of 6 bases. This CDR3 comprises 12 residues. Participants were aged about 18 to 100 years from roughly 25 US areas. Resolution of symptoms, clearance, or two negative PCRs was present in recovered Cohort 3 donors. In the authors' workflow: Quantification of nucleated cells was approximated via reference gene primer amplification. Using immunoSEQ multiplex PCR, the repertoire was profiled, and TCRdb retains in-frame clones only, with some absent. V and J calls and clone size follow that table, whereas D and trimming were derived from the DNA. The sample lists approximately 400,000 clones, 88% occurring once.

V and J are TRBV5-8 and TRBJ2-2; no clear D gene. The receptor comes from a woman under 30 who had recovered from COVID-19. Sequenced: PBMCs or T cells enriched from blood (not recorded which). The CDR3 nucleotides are TGTGCCAGCAGAACAACCACCGGGGAGCTGTTTTTT. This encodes CASRTTTGELFF. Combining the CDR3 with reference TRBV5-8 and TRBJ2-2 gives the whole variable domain EAGVTQSPTHLIKTRGQQATLRCSPISGHTSVYWYQQALGLGLQFLLWYDEGEERNRGNFPPRFSGRQFPNYSSELNVNALELEDSALYLCASRTTTGELFFGEGSRLTVL.